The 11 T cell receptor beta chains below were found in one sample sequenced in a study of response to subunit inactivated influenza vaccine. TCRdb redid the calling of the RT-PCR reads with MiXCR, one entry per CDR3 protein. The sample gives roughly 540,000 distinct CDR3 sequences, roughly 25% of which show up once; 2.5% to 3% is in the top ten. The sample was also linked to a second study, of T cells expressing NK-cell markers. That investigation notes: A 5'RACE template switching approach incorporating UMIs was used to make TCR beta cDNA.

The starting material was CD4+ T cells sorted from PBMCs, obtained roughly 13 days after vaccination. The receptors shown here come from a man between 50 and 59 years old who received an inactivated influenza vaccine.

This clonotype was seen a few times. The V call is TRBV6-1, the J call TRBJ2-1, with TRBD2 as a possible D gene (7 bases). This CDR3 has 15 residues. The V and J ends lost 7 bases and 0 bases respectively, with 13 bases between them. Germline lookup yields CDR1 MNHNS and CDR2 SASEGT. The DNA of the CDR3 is TGTGCCAGCACCGTAGGGGGGGGCTCCTACAATGAGCAGTTCTTC. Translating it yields CASTVGGGSYNEQFF.

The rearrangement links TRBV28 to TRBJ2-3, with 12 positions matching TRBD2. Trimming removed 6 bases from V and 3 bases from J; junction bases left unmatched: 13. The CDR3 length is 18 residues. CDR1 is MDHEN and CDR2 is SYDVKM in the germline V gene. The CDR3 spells CASSSPSGGALGTDTQYF. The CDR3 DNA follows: TGTGCCAGCAGCTCCCCTAGCGGGGGGGCCCTGGGGACAGATACGCAGTATTTT.

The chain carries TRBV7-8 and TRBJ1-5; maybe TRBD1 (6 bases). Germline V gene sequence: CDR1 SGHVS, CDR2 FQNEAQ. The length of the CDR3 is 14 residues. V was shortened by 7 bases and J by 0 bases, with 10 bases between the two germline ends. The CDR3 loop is CASNRQDSNQPQHF. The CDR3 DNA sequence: TGTGCCAGCAACCGACAGGATAGCAATCAGCCCCAGCATTTT.

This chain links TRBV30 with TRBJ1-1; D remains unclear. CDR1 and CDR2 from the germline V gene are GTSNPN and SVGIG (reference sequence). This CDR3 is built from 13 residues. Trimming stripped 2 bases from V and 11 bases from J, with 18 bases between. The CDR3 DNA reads TGTGCCTGGAGTATAACCACAATTGGTGGTGCTTTCTTT. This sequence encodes CAWSITTIGGAFF.

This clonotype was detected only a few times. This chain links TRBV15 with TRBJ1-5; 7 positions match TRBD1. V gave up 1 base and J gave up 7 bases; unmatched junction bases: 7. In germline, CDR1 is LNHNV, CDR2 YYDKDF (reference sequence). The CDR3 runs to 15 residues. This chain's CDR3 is CATSRGQGGGQPQHF. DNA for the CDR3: TGTGCCACCAGCAGAGGGCAGGGGGGTGGACAGCCCCAGCATTTT.

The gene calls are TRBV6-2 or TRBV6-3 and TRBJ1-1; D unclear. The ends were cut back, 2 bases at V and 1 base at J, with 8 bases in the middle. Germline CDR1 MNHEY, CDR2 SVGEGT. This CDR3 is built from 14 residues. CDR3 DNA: TGTGCCAGCAGTTACGTTTCAGAGAACACTGAAGCTTTCTTT. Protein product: CASSYVSENTEAFF.

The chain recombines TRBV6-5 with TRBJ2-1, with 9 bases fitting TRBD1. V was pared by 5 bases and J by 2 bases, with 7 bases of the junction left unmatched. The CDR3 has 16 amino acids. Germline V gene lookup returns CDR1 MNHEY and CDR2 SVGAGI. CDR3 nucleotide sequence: TGTGCCAGCAGTCACACCGGGACAGGGCCCTACAATGAGCAGTTCTTC. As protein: CASSHTGTGPYNEQFF.

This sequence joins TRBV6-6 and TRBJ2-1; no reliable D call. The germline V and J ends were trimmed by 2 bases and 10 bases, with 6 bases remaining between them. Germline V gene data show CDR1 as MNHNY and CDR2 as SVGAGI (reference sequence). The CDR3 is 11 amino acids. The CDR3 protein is CASSYRQEQFF. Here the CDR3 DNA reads TGTGCCAGCAGTTACAGACAAGAGCAGTTCTTC.

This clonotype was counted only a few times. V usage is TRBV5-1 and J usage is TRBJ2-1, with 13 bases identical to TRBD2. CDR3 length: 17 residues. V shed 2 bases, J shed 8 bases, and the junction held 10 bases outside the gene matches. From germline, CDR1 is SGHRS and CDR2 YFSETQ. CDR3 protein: CASSLGITSGGAYEQFF. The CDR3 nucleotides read TGCGCCAGCAGCTTAGGAATTACTAGCGGGGGGGCCTATGAGCAGTTCTTC. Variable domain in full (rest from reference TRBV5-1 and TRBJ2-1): KAGVTQTPRYLIKTRGQQVTLSCSPISGHRSVSWYQQTPGQGLQFLFEYFSETQRNKGNFPGRFSGRQFSNSRSEMNVSTLELGDSALYLCASSLGITSGGAYEQFFGPGTRLTVL.

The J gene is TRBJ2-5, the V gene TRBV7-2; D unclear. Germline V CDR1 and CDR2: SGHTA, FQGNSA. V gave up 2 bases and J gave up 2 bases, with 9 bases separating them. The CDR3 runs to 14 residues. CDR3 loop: CASSLNGYQETQYF. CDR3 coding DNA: TGTGCCAGCAGCTTAAACGGGTATCAAGAGACCCAGTACTTC.

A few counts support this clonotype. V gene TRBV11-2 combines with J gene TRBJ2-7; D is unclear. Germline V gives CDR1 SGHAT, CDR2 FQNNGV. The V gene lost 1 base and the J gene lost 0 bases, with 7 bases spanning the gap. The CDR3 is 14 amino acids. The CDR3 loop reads CASSLALPSYEQYF. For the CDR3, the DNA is TGTGCCAGCAGCTTAGCCCTGCCCTCCTACGAGCAGTACTTC.